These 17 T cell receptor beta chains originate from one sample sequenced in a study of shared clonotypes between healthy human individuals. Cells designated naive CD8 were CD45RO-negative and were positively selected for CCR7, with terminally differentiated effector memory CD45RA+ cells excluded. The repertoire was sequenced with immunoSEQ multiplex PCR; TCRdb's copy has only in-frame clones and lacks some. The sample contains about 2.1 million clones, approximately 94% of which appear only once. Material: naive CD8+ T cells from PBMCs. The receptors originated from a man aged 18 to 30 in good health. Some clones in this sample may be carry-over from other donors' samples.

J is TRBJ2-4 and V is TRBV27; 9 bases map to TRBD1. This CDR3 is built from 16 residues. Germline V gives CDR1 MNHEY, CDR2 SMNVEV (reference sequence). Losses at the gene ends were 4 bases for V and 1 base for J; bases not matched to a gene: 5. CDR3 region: CASSSPGQGAKNIQYF. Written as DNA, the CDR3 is TGTGCCAGCAGTTCGCCGGGACAGGGTGCCAAAAACATTCAGTACTTC.

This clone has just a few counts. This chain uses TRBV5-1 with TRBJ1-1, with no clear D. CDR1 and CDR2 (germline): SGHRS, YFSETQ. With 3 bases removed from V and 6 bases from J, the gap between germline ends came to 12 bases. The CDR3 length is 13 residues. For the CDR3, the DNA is TGCGCCAGCAGCTGGTACGGGTCCGCTGAAGCTTTCTTT. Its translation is CASSWYGSAEAFF. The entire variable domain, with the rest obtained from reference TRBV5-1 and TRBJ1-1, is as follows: KAGVTQTPRYLIKTRGQQVTLSCSPISGHRSVSWYQQTPGQGLQFLFEYFSETQRNKGNFPGRFSGRQFSNSRSEMNVSTLELGDSALYLCASSWYGSAEAFFGQGTRLTVV.

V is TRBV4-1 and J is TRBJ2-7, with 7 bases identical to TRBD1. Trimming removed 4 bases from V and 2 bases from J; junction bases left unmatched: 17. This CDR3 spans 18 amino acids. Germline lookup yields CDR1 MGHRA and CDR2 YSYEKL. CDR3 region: CASSPNPGTDLGAYEQYF. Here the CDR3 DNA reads TGCGCCAGCAGCCCAAACCCCGGGACAGACCTAGGGGCCTACGAGCAGTACTTC.

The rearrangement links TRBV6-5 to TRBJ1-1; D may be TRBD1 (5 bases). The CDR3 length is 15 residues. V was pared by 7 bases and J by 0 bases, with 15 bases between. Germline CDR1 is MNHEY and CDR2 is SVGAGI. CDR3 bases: TGTGCCAGCACAATACGTGGGGGAATGAACACTGAAGCTTTCTTT. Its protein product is CASTIRGGMNTEAFF.

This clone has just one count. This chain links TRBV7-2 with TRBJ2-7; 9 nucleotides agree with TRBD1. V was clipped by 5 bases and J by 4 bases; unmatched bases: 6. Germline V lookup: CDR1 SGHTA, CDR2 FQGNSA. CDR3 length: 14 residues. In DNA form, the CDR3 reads TGTGCCAGCAGCCTCTACGGGACAGGGTACGAGCAGTACTTC. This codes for CASSLYGTGYEQYF.

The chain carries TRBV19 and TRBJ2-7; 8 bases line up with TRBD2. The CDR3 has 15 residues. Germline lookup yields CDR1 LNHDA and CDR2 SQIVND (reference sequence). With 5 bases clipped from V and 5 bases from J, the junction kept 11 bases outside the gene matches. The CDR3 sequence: CASSPGLVIPHEQYF. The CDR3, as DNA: TGTGCCAGTAGTCCGGGACTAGTCATCCCTCACGAGCAGTACTTC.

The CDR3: CASSQDWSGGQPQHF. The CDR3 DNA follows: TGCGCCAGCAGCCAAGATTGGTCAGGGGGTCAGCCCCAGCATTTT. The V and J genes are TRBV4-3 and TRBJ1-5; TRBD1 aligns across 7 bases. Germline-derived CDR1 and CDR2 are LGHNA and YSLEER. The CDR3 covers 15 residues. The V and J ends lost 0 bases and 6 bases, in that order; junction bases with no gene match: 5.

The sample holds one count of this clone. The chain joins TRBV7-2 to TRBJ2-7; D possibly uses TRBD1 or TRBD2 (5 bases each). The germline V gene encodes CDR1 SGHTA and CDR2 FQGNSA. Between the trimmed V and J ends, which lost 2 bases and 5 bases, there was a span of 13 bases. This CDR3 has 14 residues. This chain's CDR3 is CASSLLVGANEQYF. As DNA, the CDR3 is TGTGCCAGCAGCTTATTGGTCGGGGCAAACGAGCAGTACTTC.

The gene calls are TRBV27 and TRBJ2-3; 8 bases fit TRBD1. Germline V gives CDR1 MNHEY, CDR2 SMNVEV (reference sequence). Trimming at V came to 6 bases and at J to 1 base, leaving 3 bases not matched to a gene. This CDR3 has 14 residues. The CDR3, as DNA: TGTGCCAGCAGGCAGGGGGCGCGCACAGATACGCAGTATTTT. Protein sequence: CASRQGARTDTQYF.

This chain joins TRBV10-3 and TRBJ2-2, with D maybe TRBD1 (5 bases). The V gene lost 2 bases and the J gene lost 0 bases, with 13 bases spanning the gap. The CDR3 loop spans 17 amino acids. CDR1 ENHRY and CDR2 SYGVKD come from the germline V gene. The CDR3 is CAISETWQGSNTGELFF. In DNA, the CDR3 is TGTGCCATCAGTGAGACGTGGCAGGGCTCGAACACCGGGGAGCTGTTTTTT.

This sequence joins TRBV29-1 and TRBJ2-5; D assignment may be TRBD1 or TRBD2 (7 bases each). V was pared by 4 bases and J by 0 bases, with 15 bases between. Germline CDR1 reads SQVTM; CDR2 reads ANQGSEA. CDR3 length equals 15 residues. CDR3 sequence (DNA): TGCAGCGTTGGGGGGGGACAGCGGTACCAAGAGACCCAGTACTTC. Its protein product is CSVGGGQRYQETQYF. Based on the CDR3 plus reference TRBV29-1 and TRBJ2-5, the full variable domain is SAVISQKPSRDICQRGTSLTIQCQVDSQVTMMFWYRQQPGQSLTLIATANQGSEATYESGFVIDKFPISRPNLTFSTLTVSNMSPEDSSIYLCSVGGGQRYQETQYFGPGTRLLVL.

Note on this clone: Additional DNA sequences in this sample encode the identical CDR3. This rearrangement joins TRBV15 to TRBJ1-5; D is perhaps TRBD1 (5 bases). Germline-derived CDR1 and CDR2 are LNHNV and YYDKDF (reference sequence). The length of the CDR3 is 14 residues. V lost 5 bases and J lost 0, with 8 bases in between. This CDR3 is CATSGGDSNQPQHF. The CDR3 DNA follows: TGTGCCACCAGCGGAGGGGATAGCAATCAGCCCCAGCATTTT.

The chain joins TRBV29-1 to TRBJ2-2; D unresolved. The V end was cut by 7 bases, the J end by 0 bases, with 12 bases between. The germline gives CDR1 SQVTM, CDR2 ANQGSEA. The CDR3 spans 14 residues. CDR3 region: CSAVGTTNTGELFF. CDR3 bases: TGCAGCGCCGTGGGCACGACGAACACCGGGGAGCTGTTTTTT.

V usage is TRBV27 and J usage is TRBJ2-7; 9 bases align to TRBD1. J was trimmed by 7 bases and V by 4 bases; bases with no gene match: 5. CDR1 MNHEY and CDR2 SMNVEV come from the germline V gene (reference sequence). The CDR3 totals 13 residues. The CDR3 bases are TGTGCCAGCAGTTACAGGGGGCAGGGAGAGCAGTACTTC. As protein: CASSYRGQGEQYF.

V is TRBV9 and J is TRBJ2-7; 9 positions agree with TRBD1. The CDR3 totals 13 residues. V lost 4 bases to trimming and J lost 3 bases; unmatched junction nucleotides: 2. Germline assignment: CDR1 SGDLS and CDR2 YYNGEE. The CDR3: CASSPDRGYEQYF. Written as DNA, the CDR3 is TGTGCCAGCAGCCCGGACAGGGGCTACGAGCAGTACTTC.

Here the CDR3 reads CASSSELGPWEQYF. CDR3 nucleotide sequence: TGTGCCAGCAGTTCCGAACTAGGGCCGTGGGAGCAGTACTTC. This chain joins TRBV27 and TRBJ2-7, with a weak D call TRBD2 (5 bases). The germline gives CDR1 MNHEY, CDR2 SMNVEV (reference sequence). Trimming removed 4 bases from V and 7 bases from J, with 17 bases in between. The CDR3 is 14 residues long.

CDR3 in DNA: TGTGCCAGCAGCGTAGACGTGGGATTCAACGAGCAGTACTTC. It yields the protein CASSVDVGFNEQYF. This rearrangement joins TRBV9 to TRBJ2-7, with D uncertain. This CDR3 is 14 amino acids long. V lost 0 bases and J 5 bases, leaving 12 bases between the germline ends. CDR1 SGDLS and CDR2 YYNGEE come from the germline V gene.